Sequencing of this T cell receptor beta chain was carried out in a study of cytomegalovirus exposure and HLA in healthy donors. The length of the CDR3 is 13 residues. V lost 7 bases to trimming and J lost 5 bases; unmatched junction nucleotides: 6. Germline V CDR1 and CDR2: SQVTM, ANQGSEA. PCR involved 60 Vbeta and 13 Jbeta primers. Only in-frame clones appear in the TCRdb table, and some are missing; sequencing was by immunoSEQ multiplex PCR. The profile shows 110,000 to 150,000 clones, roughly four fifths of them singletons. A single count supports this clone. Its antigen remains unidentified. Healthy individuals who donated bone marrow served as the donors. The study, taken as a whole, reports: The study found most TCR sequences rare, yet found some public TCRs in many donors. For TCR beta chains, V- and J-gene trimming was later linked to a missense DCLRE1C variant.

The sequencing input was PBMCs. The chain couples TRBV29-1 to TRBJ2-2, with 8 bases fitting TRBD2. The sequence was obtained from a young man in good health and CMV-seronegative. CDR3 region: CSASSGGTGELFF. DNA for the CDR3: TGCAGCGCGTCTTCGGGGGGGACCGGGGAGCTGTTTTTT.